This TCR beta chain was captured by sequencing in a study of PD-1 blockade in classical Hodgkin lymphoma. Time point here: cycle 4 day 1 (C4D1), after less than seven weeks of nivolumab. Relapses following autologous stem cell transplantation were seen in all patients, with brentuximab vedotin exposure varying. Germline assignment: CDR1 MNHEY and CDR2 SVGAGI. The CDR3 is made up of 14 amino acids. V was clipped by 4 bases and J by 7 bases; unmatched bases: 6. The method was immunoSEQ multiplex PCR; TCRdb's version includes in-frame clones alone and lacks a portion of them. Of 31,000 or so clones in the sample, approximately 67% were seen once.

The chain combines TRBV6-5 with TRBJ1-1, with 10 bases aligning to TRBD1. The receptor's source is a human donor with classical Hodgkin lymphoma. This sample comprised peripheral blood mononuclear cells (PBMCs), obtained before the fourth cycle of nivolumab. CDR3 DNA sequence: TGTGCCAGCAGTTCAGGACAGGGGGTAGGTGAAGCTTTCTTT. It translates to CASSSGQGVGEAFF.